This T cell receptor beta chain derives from a study of T cell changes during pregnancy in multiple sclerosis. This CDR3 spans 15 amino acids. V gave up 6 bases and J gave up 0 bases, with 13 bases separating them. CDR1 LNHDA and CDR2 SQIVND come from the germline V gene (reference sequence). Sequencing was performed with immunoSEQ multiplex PCR; in TCRdb, only in-frame clones are kept and a portion is missing. The repertoire includes around 100,000 clones, about 91% of them detected once, and about 2.9% sits in the top ten. The chain recombines TRBV19 with TRBJ2-3, with a possible D match to TRBD1 (6 bases). This clonotype originated in a female donor with multiple sclerosis, enrolled in a pregnancy study. The specimen was peripheral blood, collected in the second trimester of pregnancy. CDR3 protein: CASRPTGSSTDTQYF. The CDR3 coding sequence is TGTGCCAGTAGACCGACAGGATCTAGCACAGATACGCAGTATTTT.